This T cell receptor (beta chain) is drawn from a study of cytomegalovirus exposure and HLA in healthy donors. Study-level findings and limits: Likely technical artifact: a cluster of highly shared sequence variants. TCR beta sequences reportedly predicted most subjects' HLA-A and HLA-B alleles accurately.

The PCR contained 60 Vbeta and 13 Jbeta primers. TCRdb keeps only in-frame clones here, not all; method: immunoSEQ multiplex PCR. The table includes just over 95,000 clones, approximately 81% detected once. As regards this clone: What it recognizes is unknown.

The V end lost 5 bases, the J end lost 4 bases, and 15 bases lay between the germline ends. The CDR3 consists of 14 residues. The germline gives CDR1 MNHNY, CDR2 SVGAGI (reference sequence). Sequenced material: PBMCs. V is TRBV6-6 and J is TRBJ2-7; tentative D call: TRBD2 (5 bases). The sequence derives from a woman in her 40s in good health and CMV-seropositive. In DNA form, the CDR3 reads TGTGCCAGCAGTACAATCGAACGGGGATACGAGCAGTACTTC. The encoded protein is CASSTIERGYEQYF.